This T cell receptor beta chain is from a study of T cells expressing NK-cell markers. Study-wide context: The study drew TCR beta repertoires from sorted CD3+CD56+NKG2C+, CD3+CD56+NKG2C- and CD3+CD56-NKG2C+ T cells. Seven HCMV-seropositive donors and one seronegative donor made up the eight sequenced donors.

Findings and limits, study-wide: In roughly six donors, dominant NKG2C+ clonotypes were about 1.0-8% of CD8+ T cells.

The CDR3 spans 16 residues. Germline CDR1 MGHDK, CDR2 SYGVNS. With respect to this clonotype: The antigen is undetermined.

TCRdb re-called the 5' RACE reads and shows each CDR3 protein once, DNA omitted. With around 180,000 distinct CDR3 sequences in the sample, the ten largest clones hold around 21%. The chain couples TRBV25-1 to TRBJ2-1; with no DNA, the TCRdb D assignment of TRBD2 cannot be verified. This receptor was obtained from a man aged 18 to 69 in good health. Input material: blood T cells: a sorted CD56 or NKG2C T cell subset, CD4+ or CD8+ T cells, or bulk PBMC T cells (not recorded which). CDR3 in amino acids: CASSEFRVAGGNEQFF.